Presented here are 15 T cell receptor beta chains from one specimen sequenced in a study of T cell responses to AZD1222 COVID-19 vaccine (TCRdb year 2021). In light of the paper, this sample's time point label describes: baseline before first vaccination. The method was the immunoSEQ multiplex PCR assay. Sourced from immuneACCESS, this table was stored by TCRdb with only in-frame sequences that have V and J called. A share of the clones is absent; for the studies checked, an unresolved V gene accounts for under half, and the remainder has no known explanation. Here the sample has about 130,000 clones; under 95% occur a single time. The ten largest make up approximately 2% of the sample. This specimen consisted of peripheral blood, obtained on day 0 of AZD1222 vaccination. The receptors originated from an adult in good health.

The V and J genes are TRBV9 and TRBJ2-3, with no clear D. The CDR3 extends over 13 amino acids. From germline, CDR1 is SGDLS and CDR2 YYNGEE. V gave up 0 bases and J gave up 1 base, with 3 bases separating them. The CDR3 DNA is TGTGCCAGCAGCGTAGAGGGCACAGATACGCAGTATTTT. Translating it yields CASSVEGTDTQYF.

The J gene is TRBJ1-5, the V gene TRBV24-1; a possible D gene is TRBD1 (5 bases). V was cut by 4 bases and J by 6 bases, with 12 bases left in between. Germline assignment: CDR1 KGHDR and CDR2 SFDVKD. CDR3 length: 14 amino acids. The CDR3 here is CATSEAGLVQPQHF. CDR3 coding DNA: TGTGCCACCAGTGAGGCAGGGCTTGTTCAGCCCCAGCATTTT.

The genes are TRBV3-1 (or the pseudogene TRBV3-2) and TRBJ2-5; TRBD2 matches 8 bases. The germline V gene encodes CDR1 LGHDT and CDR2 YNNKEL (reference sequence). Trimming took 4 bases from V and 4 from J; bases not matched to a gene: 11. The CDR3 spans 16 residues. CDR3 protein: CASSPAGGAYAETQYF. CDR3 in DNA: TGTGCCAGCAGCCCTGCCGGGGGGGCCTATGCAGAGACCCAGTACTTC.

V is TRBV12-5 and J is TRBJ1-1; TRBD1 matches at 9 bases. Trimming cost V 6 bases and J 1 base; bases outside gene matches: 3. The CDR3 has 14 residues. CDR1 and CDR2 from the germline V gene are LGHNT and FRNRAP. DNA for the CDR3: TGTGCTAGTGGCCGACAGGGGGGGAACACTGAAGCTTTCTTT. It yields the protein CASGRQGGNTEAFF.

The chain combines TRBV5-1 with TRBJ1-1; the match to TRBD1 covers 9 bases. Germline V gene data show CDR1 as SGHRS and CDR2 as YFSETQ. This CDR3 contains 15 residues. With 3 bases clipped from V and 1 base from J, the junction kept 4 bases outside the gene matches. CDR3 coding DNA: TGCGCCAGCAGCTGGACAGGGGCTCCGAACACTGAAGCTTTCTTT. As protein: CASSWTGAPNTEAFF.

This chain links TRBV5-4 with TRBJ2-1; D may be TRBD1 or TRBD2 (5 bases each). The CDR3 totals 15 residues. Germline assignment: CDR1 SGHNT and CDR2 YYREEE (reference sequence). The V gene lost 3 bases and the J gene lost 5 bases, with 15 bases spanning the gap. The CDR3 nucleotides are TGTGCCAGCAGCTCAAAGGGGACGGCTCACAATGAGCAGTTCTTC. Translating gives CASSSKGTAHNEQFF.

In its sample, this clone was seen once. Other DNA sequences from this sample encode an identical CDR3 as well. This chain joins TRBV30 and TRBJ2-7; TRBD2 agrees at 10 bases. CDR1 and CDR2 from the germline V gene are GTSNPN and SVGIG (reference sequence). The trim removed 4 bases at V and 4 bases at J, leaving 1 base unmatched. This CDR3 is built from 12 residues. The CDR3 DNA follows: TGTGCCTGGACTAGCGGGGGATACGAGCAGTACTTC. It codes for CAWTSGGYEQYF.

CDR3 in amino acids: CASSLVGGGRVTDTQYF. CDR3 DNA: TGTGCCAGCAGCTTAGTGGGGGGTGGTAGGGTCACGGATACGCAGTATTTT. The chain joins TRBV11-2 to TRBJ2-3; D may be TRBD2 (6 bases). The ends were cut back, 1 base at V and 6 bases at J, with 20 bases in the middle. The germline CDR1 and CDR2 sequences are SGHAT and FQNNGV. This CDR3 is 17 amino acids long.

The rearrangement links TRBV30 to TRBJ1-5, with D hard to call. The CDR3 is 12 amino acids. Trimming removed 1 base from V and 4 bases from J, with 5 bases in between. In germline, CDR1 is GTSNPN, CDR2 SVGIG (reference sequence). The CDR3 spells CAWSERNQPQHF. The CDR3 nucleotides are TGTGCCTGGAGTGAACGGAATCAGCCCCAGCATTTT.

In its sample, this clone was seen a few times. The rearrangement links TRBV7-2 to TRBJ2-7, with D possibly being TRBD2 (6 bases). The CDR3 runs 17 residues. Trimming took off 5 bases at V and 4 bases at J, with 24 bases between the two ends. The germline CDR1 and CDR2 sequences are SGHTA and FQGNSA. CDR3 in amino acids: CASSARWGNPGRYEQYF. The CDR3 nucleotides are TGTGCCAGCAGCGCAAGGTGGGGGAACCCAGGGAGGTACGAGCAGTACTTC.

V is TRBV14 and J is TRBJ2-5; D is undetermined. From germline, CDR1 is SGHDN and CDR2 FVKESK. The V and J ends lost 0 bases and 5 bases respectively, with 10 bases between them. This CDR3 has 14 residues. The DNA for the CDR3 is TGTGCCAGCAGCCAAGATCTCGGTTCGGAGACCCAGTACTTC. It codes for CASSQDLGSETQYF.

This clone turned up a few times. The rearrangement links TRBV12-3 or TRBV12-4 to TRBJ1-2; D uncertain. Trimming stripped 1 base from V and 5 bases from J, with 5 bases between. The CDR3 loop spans 12 amino acids. The CDR3 here is CASSLEGYGYTF. The CDR3 nucleotides read TGTGCCAGCAGTTTAGAGGGTTATGGCTACACCTTC.

Of note for this clone: Other DNA sequences in the same sample also yield this CDR3. CDR3 residues: CASSLADSGNTIYF. The CDR3 DNA reads as TGCGCCAGCAGCTTAGCTGACTCTGGAAACACCATATATTTT. V is TRBV5-1 and J is TRBJ1-3; D uncertain. This CDR3 has 14 residues. CDR1 is SGHRS and CDR2 is YFSETQ in the germline V gene. Between the trimmed V and J ends, which lost 2 bases and 0 bases, there was a span of 6 bases.

The chain carries TRBV20-1 and TRBJ1-2, with D tentatively TRBD1 (6 bases). The CDR3 has 11 amino acids. Germline CDR1 and CDR2: DFQATT and SNEGSKA (reference sequence). Trimming left V 5 bases short and J 6 bases short, with 10 bases between. DNA of the CDR3: TGCAGTGCTGGGGGGGCGGATGGCTACACCTTC. Amino acids: CSAGGADGYTF.

As for this clone: An end of the junction does not agree with germline; a read error may underlie this. This sequence joins TRBV30 and TRBJ1-1, with D possibly TRBD1 on 6 matching bases. Germline V CDR1 and CDR2: GTSNPN, SVGIG (reference sequence). The CDR3 totals 11 residues. The CDR3 loop is CAWSRDTEAFF. For the CDR3, the DNA is TGTGCCTGGAGCCGGGACACGGAAGCTTTCTTT.